The 7 T cell receptor beta chains below all came from one sample that was sequenced in a study of CD8+ T cells in alopecia areata. Sequencing templates came from extracted RNA that was reverse transcribed into cDNA. TCRdb's table, derived via immunoSEQ multiplex PCR, lists solely in-frame clones and lacks some. The sample lists approximately 150,000 clones; around 50% were seen once. Sequences were obtained from CD4+ T cells sorted from blood. These receptors were obtained from a human donor with alopecia areata.

This clone was counted between two and nine times. This chain uses TRBV2 with TRBJ2-1; possible D gene TRBD2, 7 bases. The CDR3 spans 13 residues. Between the trimmed V and J ends, which lost 9 bases and 5 bases, there was a span of 14 bases. CDR1 and CDR2 from the germline V gene are SNHLY and FYNNEI. The CDR3 DNA reads as TGTGCCAGTTACAGGGAGGGCCACAATGAGCAGTTCTTC. Its protein is CASYREGHNEQFF.

This clone was observed a few times. V gene TRBV9 combines with J gene TRBJ2-7; the D gene is possibly TRBD2 (5 bases). Trimming removed 4 bases from V and 3 bases from J, with 17 bases in between. Germline CDR1 and CDR2: SGDLS and YYNGEE. This CDR3 contains 15 residues. CDR3 residues: CASSPGLGSYYEQYF. In nucleotides, the CDR3 is TGTGCCAGCAGCCCCGGACTGGGATCCTACTACGAGCAGTACTTC.

This clone was counted only a few times. The V call is TRBV7-9, the J call TRBJ1-2, with D uncertain. Per the germline V gene, CDR1 is SEHNR and CDR2 is FQNEAQ (reference sequence). The CDR3 consists of 15 residues. Trimming removed 5 bases at V and 3 bases at J, with 16 bases between. Here the CDR3 DNA reads TGTGCCAGCAGCCCATGGCTTGGCACCTACTATGGCTACACCTTC. Residues: CASSPWLGTYYGYTF.

The CDR3, as DNA: TGTGCCTGGAGTTTCCGGACAGATAGCAATCAGCCCCAGCATTTT. Translation: CAWSFRTDSNQPQHF. The chain recombines TRBV30 with TRBJ1-5; tentative D call: TRBD1 (6 bases). Germline values: CDR1 GTSNPN, CDR2 SVGIG (reference sequence). Between the trimmed V and J ends, which lost 2 bases and 0 bases, there was a span of 11 bases. The CDR3 has 15 residues.

This chain links TRBV9 with TRBJ2-1; TRBD2 matches at 7 bases. Germline loops: CDR1 SGDLS, CDR2 YYNGEE. Unmatched junction bases numbered 11, after V lost 2 bases and J lost 6 bases. This CDR3 has 16 amino acids. The DNA of the CDR3 is TGTGCCAGCAGCGTGGTCGCGAGCGGGAAGGCCAATGAGCAGTTCTTC. Translation gives CASSVVASGKANEQFF. The full variable domain, completed using reference TRBV9 and TRBJ2-1, is DSGVTQTPKHLITATGQRVTLRCSPRSGDLSVYWYQQSLDQGLQFLIQYYNGEERAKGNILERFSAQQFPDLHSELNLSSLELGDSALYFCASSVVASGKANEQFFGPGTRLTVL.

This clone showed up just a few times. The genes are TRBV29-1 and TRBJ1-2; D is ambiguous. The CDR3 spans 12 residues. Germline CDR1 is SQVTM and CDR2 is ANQGSEA. V lost 3 bases, J lost 4 bases, and 9 bases lay in between. CDR3: CSVEFGGYGYTF. The CDR3 nucleotides are TGCAGCGTTGAGTTTGGCGGCTATGGCTACACCTTC.

The CDR3 spells CASSGTGGIQAYEQYF. The CDR3 region has the DNA TGTGCCAGCAGTGGGACAGGGGGGATTCAGGCTTACGAGCAGTACTTC. This rearrangement joins TRBV28 to TRBJ2-7, with 11 positions matching TRBD1. The CDR3 has 16 residues. Germline V gives CDR1 MDHEN, CDR2 SYDVKM. With 5 bases clipped from V and 4 bases from J, the junction kept 10 bases outside the gene matches.